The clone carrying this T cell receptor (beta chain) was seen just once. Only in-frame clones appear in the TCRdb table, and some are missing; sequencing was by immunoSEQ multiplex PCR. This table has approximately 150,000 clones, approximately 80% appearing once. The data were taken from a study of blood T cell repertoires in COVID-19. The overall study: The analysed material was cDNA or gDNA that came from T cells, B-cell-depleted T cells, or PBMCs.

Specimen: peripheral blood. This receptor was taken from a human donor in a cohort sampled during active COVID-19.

The CDR3 region is CASSLVSGGSTDTQYF. As DNA, the CDR3 is TGTGCCAGCAGCTTAGTTAGCGGGGGAAGCACAGATACGCAGTATTTT. This chain links TRBV7-2 with TRBJ2-3; 9 bases are a match to TRBD2. J gave up 0 bases and V 1 base, and 2 bases lay outside the gene matches. Germline CDR1 and CDR2: SGHTA and FQGNSA. This CDR3 spans 16 amino acids.